This T cell receptor beta chain was captured in a study of T cells in Graves' hyperthyroidism and ophthalmopathy. Many counts were recorded for this clonotype. Its antigen is unknown. This CDR3 has 12 residues. Germline V gene sequence: CDR1 MDHEN, CDR2 SYDVKM. The V gene lost 7 bases and the J gene lost 6 bases, with 13 bases spanning the gap. General study findings and limits: Researchers report that a 13 V-J model separated ophthalmopathy from stable hyperthyroidism. Peripheral blood also featured most of the thyroid clonotypes expanded above 0.001.

Orbital computed tomography, thyroid ultrasound, serum thyroxine and TRAb, and clinical symptoms together informed the diagnoses. The blood sample was taken at first hyperthyroidism diagnosis, before any ophthalmopathy symptoms. Regions amplified from RNA transcripts were the TCR beta CDR3 regions. TCR CDR3 underwent first-round RT-PCR with the HTBI primer set. TCRdb analysed the multiplex PCR reads with MiXCR anew, one entry per CDR3 protein. The sample has 250,000 or so distinct CDR3 sequences, 13% to 15% seen once. The rearrangement joins TRBV28 to TRBJ2-7; D is unclear. Specimen: blood. The clonotype was recovered from a woman between 50 and 59 years old with Graves' hyperthyroidism that later progressed to Graves' ophthalmopathy. In nucleotides, the CDR3 is TGTGCCAGCACGCTAGAAAGAGGCGAGCAGTACTTC. Amino acids: CASTLERGEQYF.